The clone carrying this T cell receptor beta chain has only one observation. The antigen is unknown. The donors belonged to the roughly 110-subject validation cohort, separate from the roughly 670-subject first cohort. The CDR3 length is 14 residues. Germline V CDR1 and CDR2: SGHVS, FNYEAQ. Trimming at V came to 4 bases and at J to 15 bases, leaving 12 bases not matched to a gene. The data belong to a study of cytomegalovirus exposure and HLA in healthy donors. Study outcomes and limitations: It was found in a later analysis that first-cohort TCR clusters tended to co-occur in the 90 to 150 validation repertoires. CMV antigen specificity of a few CMV-associated chains was confirmed in vitro.

Sequencing was performed with immunoSEQ multiplex PCR; in TCRdb, only in-frame clones are kept and a portion is missing. This table holds over 150,000 clones, 91% found once. The J gene is TRBJ2-2, the V gene TRBV7-6, with 9 bases that match TRBD1. The TCR sequence derives from a woman in her late teens or twenties in good health and CMV-seropositive. Material: PBMCs. CDR3 sequence: CASSSQTSDRGMFF. The CDR3 DNA reads TGTGCCAGCAGCTCTCAGACTTCAGACAGGGGGATGTTTTTT.